This T cell receptor (beta chain) was recorded in a study of CD8+CD57+ T cells in acquired aplastic anemia. Study-level background: Mean DNA quantity obtained from sorted CD4+ and CD8+ cells was about 3.2 ug. Healthy donors gave approximately 9.8 million reads on average for CD4+ cells. Study-wide results and caveats: There were roughly 30 CD8+ CDR3 sequences that occurred in both patients and controls. Researchers reported that CD8+ Simpson's diversity was not significantly different in patients versus controls.

On this clonotype: Its target is not known.

According to the study, genomic DNA was the template for TCR beta VDJ and CDR3 profiling. TCRdb passed the reads through MiXCR, listing each CDR3 protein once. The sample lists roughly 160,000 distinct CDR3 sequences; around 60% were seen once. The CDR3 is made up of 16 amino acids. From germline, CDR1 is ENHRY and CDR2 SYGVKD. Trimming removed 3 bases from V and 5 bases from J; junction bases left unmatched: 9. The clonotype was recovered from a human donor in good health. The chain has TRBV10-3 and TRBJ2-3, with 9 bases aligning to TRBD2. Material for sequencing was sorted CD4+, CD8+, or CD8+CD57+ T cells (not recorded which) from PBMCs. This CDR3 reads CAISDLREGSGDTQYF. As DNA, the CDR3 is TGTGCCATCAGTGACCTGCGGGAGGGATCGGGAGATACGCAGTATTTT.